This note documents a single T cell receptor beta chain sequence. Its antigen is not identified. Sorted CD4+ subsets: naive, central memory, regulatory, stem cell-like memory (CD45RO/CCR7/CD25/CD127/CD95/CD27 panel). This sample is drawn from a study of beta chain features in type 1 diabetes. Study at large: Regarding age, gender and cell yields, patients proved similar to healthy donors.

Expressed TCRB transcripts got sequenced, as all isolated RNA was reverse transcribed. Read counts averaged around 3.6 million for samples of naive, central memory and regulatory T cells. The table came from immunoSEQ multiplex PCR; TCRdb's copy has only in-frame clones and leaves some out. The repertoire holds under 300,000 clones, 16% seen once, with 0.085% in the top ten. V lost 3 bases, J lost 12 bases, and 18 bases lay in between. This CDR3 has 13 residues. Germline-derived CDR1 and CDR2 are SNHLY and FYNNEI. Study findings and constraints: All four CD4+ subsets of Type 1 diabetes patients contained TCRB CDR3s that were moderately but significantly shorter. TCRB rearrangement may or may not be influenced by HLA type; here this remained unresolved.

The genes are TRBV2 and TRBJ2-7; D is unresolved. The source of this sequence is a man aged 30 to 39 with type 1 diabetes. The sequenced material came from naive CD4+ T cells from blood. DNA of the CDR3: TGTGCCAGCAGTGAGGCTATGGGGTCTCAACGGTACTTC. As protein: CASSEAMGSQRYF.